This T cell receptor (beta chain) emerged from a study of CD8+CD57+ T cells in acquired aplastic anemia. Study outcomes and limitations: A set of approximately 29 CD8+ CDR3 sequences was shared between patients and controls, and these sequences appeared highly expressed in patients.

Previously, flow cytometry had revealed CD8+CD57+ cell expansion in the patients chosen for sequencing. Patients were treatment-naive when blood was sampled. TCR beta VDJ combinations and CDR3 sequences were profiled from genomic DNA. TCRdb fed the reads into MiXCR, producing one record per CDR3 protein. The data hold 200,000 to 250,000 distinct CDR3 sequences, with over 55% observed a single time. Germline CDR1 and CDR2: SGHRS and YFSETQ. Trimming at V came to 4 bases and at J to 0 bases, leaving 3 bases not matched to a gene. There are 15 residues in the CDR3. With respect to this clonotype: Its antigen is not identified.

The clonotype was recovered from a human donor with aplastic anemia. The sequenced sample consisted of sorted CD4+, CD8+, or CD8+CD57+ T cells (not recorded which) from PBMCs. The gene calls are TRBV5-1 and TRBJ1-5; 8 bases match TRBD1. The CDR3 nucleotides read TGCGCCAGCAGCCTGACAGGGGATAGCAATCAGCCCCAGCATTTT. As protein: CASSLTGDSNQPQHF.